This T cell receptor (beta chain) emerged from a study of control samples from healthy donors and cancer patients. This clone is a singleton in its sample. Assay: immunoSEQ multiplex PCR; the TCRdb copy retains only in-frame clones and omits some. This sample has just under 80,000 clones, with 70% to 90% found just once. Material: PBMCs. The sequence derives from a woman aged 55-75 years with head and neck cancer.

CDR3 bases: TGTGCCAGCAGCCAACGGACGGCTAACTATGGCTACACCTTC. Its translation: CASSQRTANYGYTF. V is TRBV3-1 (or the pseudogene TRBV3-2) and J is TRBJ1-2; D gene unclear. Germline CDR1 LGHDT, CDR2 YNNKEL (reference sequence). V was clipped by 2 bases and J by 0 bases, with 7 bases between them. The CDR3 is made up of 14 amino acids.